Presented here are 21 T cell receptor beta chains from one specimen sequenced in a study of blood T cell repertoires in COVID-19 (dated by TCRdb to about 2020). Preparation of the library involved the immunoSEQ multiplex PCR assay. The table was pulled from immuneACCESS by TCRdb, which kept in-frame rearrangements only. Such tables lose some clones; where checked, under half of the loss comes from unresolved V genes, and the rest has no known cause. The sample table holds some 380,000 clones, of which nearly 90% were seen once. The ten top clones hold approximately 2.1% of the sample. Material for sequencing was PBMCs or T cells enriched from blood (not recorded which). The receptors were gathered from a woman in her thirties or forties with acute COVID-19.

This clone was found a few times. The J gene is TRBJ1-1, the V gene TRBV7-2, with 12 positions matching TRBD1. The CDR3 loop spans 15 amino acids. Germline assignment: CDR1 SGHTA and CDR2 FQGNSA. J lost 5 bases, V lost 3 bases, and 4 bases had no gene match. The CDR3 nucleotides are TGTGCCAGCAGCTTTGGGACAGGGGGCATTACTGAAGCTTTCTTT. It encodes CASSFGTGGITEAFF.

The J gene is TRBJ1-5, the V gene TRBV19, with a weak D call TRBD1 (5 bases). Germline CDR1 and CDR2: LNHDA and SQIVND (reference sequence). The V and J ends lost 4 bases and 7 bases respectively, with 8 bases between them. CDR3 length equals 12 residues. The chain's CDR3 is CASSKGQQPQHF. Here the CDR3 DNA reads TGTGCCAGTAGTAAGGGGCAGCAGCCCCAGCATTTT.

The CDR3 region has the DNA TGTGCCAGCTCACGGCAGGGGAACACCGGGGAGCTGTTTTTT. The encoded protein is CASSRQGNTGELFF. The chain carries TRBV18 and TRBJ2-2, with D possibly TRBD1 on 5 matching bases. CDR1 and CDR2 (germline): KGHSH, LQKENI. There are 14 residues in the CDR3. V lost 4 bases and J 1 base, leaving 7 bases between the germline ends.

The V and J genes are TRBV5-4 and TRBJ2-3, with TRBD2 matching over 8 bases. The CDR3 contains 15 residues. V lost 4 bases to trimming and J lost 2 bases; unmatched junction nucleotides: 6. CDR1 is SGHNT and CDR2 is YYREEE in the germline V gene (reference sequence). CDR3 nucleotide sequence: TGTGCCAGCAGCCCGAGCGGGGGAAACACAGATACGCAGTATTTT. Translation gives CASSPSGGNTDTQYF.

The chain employs TRBV7-6 and TRBJ2-3; 12 bases fit TRBD2. With 0 bases clipped from V and 4 bases from J, the junction kept 11 bases outside the gene matches. CDR1 is SGHVS and CDR2 is FNYEAQ in the germline V gene. This CDR3 region has 19 residues. Here the CDR3 DNA reads TGTGCCAGCAGCTTAGCAGTACGGCTAGCGGGGGGGCTGGCAGATACGCAGTATTTT. Translating it yields CASSLAVRLAGGLADTQYF. Supplemented by reference TRBV7-6 and TRBJ2-3, the full variable domain reads GAGVSQSPRYKVTKRGQDVALRCDPISGHVSLYWYRQALGQGPEFLTYFNYEAQQDKSGLPNDRFSAERPEGSISTLTIQRTEQRDSAMYRCASSLAVRLAGGLADTQYFGPGTRLTVL.

The chain joins TRBV5-6 to TRBJ1-2; D may be TRBD1 (5 bases). Deletions cut 2 bases from V and 0 bases from J, with 11 bases between. This CDR3 contains 15 residues. CDR1 SGHDT and CDR2 YYEEEE come from the germline V gene. CDR3 residues: CASSLQATTNYGYTF. CDR3 nucleotides: TGTGCCAGCAGCTTACAGGCAACTACTAACTATGGCTACACCTTC.

The chain has TRBV3-1 (or the pseudogene TRBV3-2) and TRBJ2-7; TRBD2 matches 12 bases. The CDR3 covers 14 residues. Losses at the gene ends were 6 bases for V and 2 bases for J; bases not matched to a gene: 2. Germline assignment: CDR1 LGHDT and CDR2 YNNKEL (reference sequence). CDR3 in DNA: TGTGCCAGCAGACCTAGCGGGGGGGCCTACGAGCAGTACTTC. The encoded protein is CASRPSGGAYEQYF.

The rearrangement joins TRBV5-1 to TRBJ1-1; TRBD1 matches at 11 bases. The CDR3 covers 18 residues. The germline V gene encodes CDR1 SGHRS and CDR2 YFSETQ. Losses at the gene ends were 3 bases for V and 0 bases for J; bases not matched to a gene: 10. The CDR3 region is CASSSRTGGVLMNTEAFF. The CDR3 DNA reads as TGCGCCAGCAGCTCCAGGACAGGGGGCGTTTTGATGAACACTGAAGCTTTCTTT.

The rearrangement joins TRBV5-1 to TRBJ2-7; no firm D call. Germline V gene sequence: CDR1 SGHRS, CDR2 YFSETQ. The CDR3 sequence is 12 residues long. The V and J ends lost 4 bases and 3 bases respectively, with 8 bases between them. The CDR3 sequence: CASSPPLYEQYF. CDR3 nucleotides: TGCGCCAGCAGCCCTCCACTCTACGAGCAGTACTTC.

This chain uses TRBV7-2 with TRBJ1-5; D possibly corresponds to TRBD1 (5 bases). CDR1 is SGHTA, CDR2 FQGNSA, per germline. The V end lost 5 bases, the J end lost 7 bases, and 15 bases lay between the germline ends. CDR3 length: 14 residues. The chain's CDR3 is CASSQSGLSQPQHF. CDR3 nucleotides: TGTGCCAGCAGCCAATCAGGGTTATCGCAGCCCCAGCATTTT. Together with reference TRBV7-2 and TRBJ1-5, the CDR3 gives the full variable domain: GAGVSQSPSNKVTEKGKDVELRCDPISGHTALYWYRQSLGQGLEFLIYFQGNSAPDKSGLPSDRFSAERTGGSVSTLTIQRTQQEDSAVYLCASSQSGLSQPQHFGDGTRLSIL.

The rearrangement uses TRBV19 and TRBJ2-1; TRBD2 matches at 11 bases. J lost 2 bases, V lost 6 bases, and 3 bases had no gene match. CDR1 and CDR2 from the germline V gene are LNHDA and SQIVND (reference sequence). The CDR3 consists of 15 residues. The CDR3 loop reads CASSRLAGTYNEQFF. CDR3 nucleotides: TGTGCCAGTAGCAGACTAGCGGGAACCTACAATGAGCAGTTCTTC.

The DNA for the CDR3 is TGCGCCAGCAGCCTCTATCCGGGAGAAAACATTCAGTACTTC. It codes for CASSLYPGENIQYF. The rearrangement links TRBV5-1 to TRBJ2-4; D perhaps matches TRBD2 (6 bases). This CDR3 is built from 14 residues. Germline V lookup: CDR1 SGHRS, CDR2 YFSETQ. The germline V and J ends were trimmed by 4 bases and 5 bases, with 13 bases remaining between them.

The chain couples TRBV4-1 to TRBJ2-3; possibly TRBD2 for D (5 bases). CDR1 is MGHRA and CDR2 is YSYEKL in the germline V gene. CDR3 length: 15 amino acids. V was clipped by 1 base and J by 4 bases, with 12 bases between them. This CDR3 reads CASSQAGKRADTQYF. The CDR3 DNA reads as TGCGCCAGCAGCCAAGCGGGGAAAAGGGCAGATACGCAGTATTTT.

The rearrangement links TRBV6-5 to TRBJ2-1; 10 positions agree with TRBD2. CDR1 is MNHEY, CDR2 SVGAGI, per germline. This CDR3 spans 15 amino acids. V dropped 6 bases and J dropped 4; count of bases not matched to a gene: 6. CDR3 sequence reads: CASRTRTSGYNEQFF. As DNA, the CDR3 is TGTGCCAGCAGAACGAGGACTAGCGGATACAATGAGCAGTTCTTC.

The rearrangement uses TRBV5-1 and TRBJ1-6, with a possible D match to TRBD1 (6 bases). Trimming removed 3 bases from V and 8 bases from J, with 15 bases in between. The germline gives CDR1 SGHRS, CDR2 YFSETQ. This CDR3 is 15 amino acids long. The CDR3 protein is CASSSRGNGDSPLHF. The CDR3 DNA sequence: TGCGCCAGCAGCTCCAGGGGTAACGGGGATTCACCCCTCCACTTT.

This CDR3 is CASSSTASTDTQYF. In nucleotides, the CDR3 is TGCGCCAGCAGCTCTACAGCTAGCACAGATACGCAGTATTTT. The J gene is TRBJ2-3, the V gene TRBV5-1, with D hard to call. With 3 bases removed from V and 0 bases from J, the gap between germline ends came to 8 bases. CDR3 length equals 14 residues. The germline gives CDR1 SGHRS, CDR2 YFSETQ.

The gene calls are TRBV2 and TRBJ2-2; the match to TRBD2 covers 14 bases. Germline CDR1 and CDR2: SNHLY and FYNNEI. The CDR3 totals 15 residues. After removal of 8 bases from V and 7 bases from J, the junction contained 6 bases not matched to a gene. CDR3 sequence reads: CASRTSGGNVGELFF. CDR3 DNA sequence: TGTGCCAGCCGGACTAGCGGGGGGAATGTCGGGGAGCTGTTTTTT.

This clone was seen more than once but under ten times. The CDR3 loop reads CASSLASGAGIAYGYTF. The CDR3 DNA follows: TGTGCCAGCAGCTTAGCGTCTGGGGCAGGCATCGCGTATGGCTACACCTTC. The chain employs TRBV7-8 and TRBJ1-2, with D maybe TRBD1 (5 bases). Germline loops: CDR1 SGHVS, CDR2 FQNEAQ. V was trimmed by 0 bases and J by 5 bases, leaving 19 bases between them. The CDR3 is 17 amino acids.

This chain uses TRBV4-1 with TRBJ2-1; TRBD2 agrees at 11 bases. The V gene end was trimmed by 7 bases and the J gene end by 5 bases; junction bases not matched to a gene: 19. Germline V gene data show CDR1 as MGHRA and CDR2 as YSYEKL. This CDR3 is built from 19 residues. For the CDR3, the DNA is TGCGCCAGCACCACGAACCTATTCGGTCTAGCGGGGGGCCACAATGAGCAGTTCTTC. Translating gives CASTTNLFGLAGGHNEQFF.

This clone was seen only once. The chain uses TRBV10-1 and TRBJ2-2, with D tentatively TRBD2 (6 bases). The CDR3 totals 18 residues. Germline-derived CDR1 and CDR2 are WNHNN and SYGVQD (reference sequence). The germline V and J ends were trimmed by 3 bases and 2 bases, with 19 bases remaining between them. The CDR3 nucleotides are TGCGCCAGCAGTGATACGAGTCGGGCGGGGTTTAACACCGGGGAGCTGTTTTTT. It codes for CASSDTSRAGFNTGELFF.

The genes are TRBV30 and TRBJ1-2; 12 bases fit TRBD1. Germline-derived CDR1 and CDR2 are GTSNPN and SVGIG (reference sequence). J lost 8 bases, V lost 4 bases, and 8 bases had no gene match. The CDR3 has 14 residues. CDR3 coding DNA: TGTGCCTGGAAACGCCGGGACAGGGGGCGAGGCTACACCTTC. Amino acid sequence: CAWKRRDRGRGYTF.